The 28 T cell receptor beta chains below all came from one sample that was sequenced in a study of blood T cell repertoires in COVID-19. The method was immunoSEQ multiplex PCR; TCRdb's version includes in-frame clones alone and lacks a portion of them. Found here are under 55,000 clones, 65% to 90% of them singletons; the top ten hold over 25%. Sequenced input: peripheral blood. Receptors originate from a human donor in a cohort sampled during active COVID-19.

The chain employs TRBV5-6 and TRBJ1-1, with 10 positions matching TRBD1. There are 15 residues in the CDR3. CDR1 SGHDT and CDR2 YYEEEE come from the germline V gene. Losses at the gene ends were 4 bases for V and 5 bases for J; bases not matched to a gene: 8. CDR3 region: CASSHRTGGLTEAFF. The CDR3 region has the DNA TGTGCCAGCAGCCACAGGACAGGGGGGTTGACTGAAGCTTTCTTT. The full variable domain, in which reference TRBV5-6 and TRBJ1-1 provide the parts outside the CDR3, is DAGVTQSPTHLIKTRGQQVTLRCSPKSGHDTVSWYQQALGQGPQFIFQYYEEEERQRGNFPDRFSGHQFPNYSSELNVNALLLGDSALYLCASSHRTGGLTEAFFGQGTRLTVV.

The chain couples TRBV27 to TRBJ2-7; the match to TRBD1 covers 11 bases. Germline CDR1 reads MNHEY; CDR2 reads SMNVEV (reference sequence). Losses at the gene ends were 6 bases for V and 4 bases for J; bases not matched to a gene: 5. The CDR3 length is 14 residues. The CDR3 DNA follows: TGTGCCAGCAGGAGAGGACAGGGGGCTTACGAGCAGTACTTC. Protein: CASRRGQGAYEQYF.

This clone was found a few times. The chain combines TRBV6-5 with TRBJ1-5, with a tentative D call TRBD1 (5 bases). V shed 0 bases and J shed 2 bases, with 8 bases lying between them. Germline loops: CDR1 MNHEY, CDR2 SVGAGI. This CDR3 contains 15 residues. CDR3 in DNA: TGTGCCAGCAGTTACTCGAAAGGGGGCAATCAGCCCCAGCATTTT. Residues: CASSYSKGGNQPQHF.

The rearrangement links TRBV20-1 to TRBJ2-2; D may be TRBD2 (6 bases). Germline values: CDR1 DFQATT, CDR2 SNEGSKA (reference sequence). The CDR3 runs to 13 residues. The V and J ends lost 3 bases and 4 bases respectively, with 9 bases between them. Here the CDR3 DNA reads TGCAGTGCTAGTTCCGGGGGCACCGGGGAGCTGTTTTTT. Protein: CSASSGGTGELFF.

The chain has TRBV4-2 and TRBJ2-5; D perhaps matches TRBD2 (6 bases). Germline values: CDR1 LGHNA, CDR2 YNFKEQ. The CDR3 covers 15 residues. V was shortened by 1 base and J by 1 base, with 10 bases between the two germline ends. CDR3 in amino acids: CASSQGATSQETQYF. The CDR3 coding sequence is TGTGCCAGCAGCCAAGGGGCGACTAGCCAAGAGACCCAGTACTTC.

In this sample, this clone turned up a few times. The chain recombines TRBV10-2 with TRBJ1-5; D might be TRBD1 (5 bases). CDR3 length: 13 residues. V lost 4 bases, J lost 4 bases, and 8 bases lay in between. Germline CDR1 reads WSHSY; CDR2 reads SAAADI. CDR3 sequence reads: CASSGGVNQPQHF. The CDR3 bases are TGCGCCAGCAGTGGGGGGGTTAATCAGCCCCAGCATTTT.

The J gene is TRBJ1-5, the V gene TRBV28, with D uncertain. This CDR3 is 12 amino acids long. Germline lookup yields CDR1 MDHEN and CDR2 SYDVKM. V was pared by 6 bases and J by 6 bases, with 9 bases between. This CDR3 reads CASSLGSQPQHF. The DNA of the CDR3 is TGTGCCAGCAGCTTAGGGAGTCAGCCCCAGCATTTT. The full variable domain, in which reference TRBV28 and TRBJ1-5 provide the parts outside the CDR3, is DVKVTQSSRYLVKRTGEKVFLECVQDMDHENMFWYRQDPGLGLRLIYFSYDVKMKEKGDIPEGYSVSREKKERFSLILESASTNQTSMYLCASSLGSQPQHFGDGTRLSIL.

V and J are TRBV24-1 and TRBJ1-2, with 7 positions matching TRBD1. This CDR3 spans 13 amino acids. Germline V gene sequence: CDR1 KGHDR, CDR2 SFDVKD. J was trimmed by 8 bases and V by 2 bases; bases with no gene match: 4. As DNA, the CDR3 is TGTGCCACCAGTGATTACAGGGGATACGGCTACACCTTC. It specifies CATSDYRGYGYTF.

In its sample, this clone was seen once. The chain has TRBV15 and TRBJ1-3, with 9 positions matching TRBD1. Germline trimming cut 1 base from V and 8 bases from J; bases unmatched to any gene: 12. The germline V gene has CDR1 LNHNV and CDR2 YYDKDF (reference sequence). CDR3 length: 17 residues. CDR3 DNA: TGTGCCACCAGCAGAGGGCAACCCGGGACAGGGCGCCACACCATATATTTT. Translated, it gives CATSRGQPGTGRHTIYF.

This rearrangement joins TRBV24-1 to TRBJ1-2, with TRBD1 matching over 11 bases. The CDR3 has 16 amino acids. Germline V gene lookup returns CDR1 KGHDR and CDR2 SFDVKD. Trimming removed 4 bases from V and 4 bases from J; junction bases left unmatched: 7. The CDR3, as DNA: TGTGCCACCAGTGACCCCGGGACAGGGGGTGTCTATGGCTACACCTTC. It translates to CATSDPGTGGVYGYTF.

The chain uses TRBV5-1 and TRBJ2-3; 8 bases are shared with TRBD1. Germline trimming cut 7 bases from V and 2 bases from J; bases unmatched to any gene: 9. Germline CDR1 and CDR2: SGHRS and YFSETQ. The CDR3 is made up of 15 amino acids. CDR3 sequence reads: CASYQGARDTDTQYF. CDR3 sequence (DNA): TGCGCCAGCTATCAGGGGGCCAGGGACACAGATACGCAGTATTTT.

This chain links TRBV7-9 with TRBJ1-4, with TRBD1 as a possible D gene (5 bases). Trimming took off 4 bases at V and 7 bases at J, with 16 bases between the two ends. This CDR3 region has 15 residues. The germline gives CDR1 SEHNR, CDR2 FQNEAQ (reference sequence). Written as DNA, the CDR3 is TGTGCCAGCAGCTCCCTCCGGGGGTGGGGTGAAAAACTGTTTTTT. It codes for CASSSLRGWGEKLFF. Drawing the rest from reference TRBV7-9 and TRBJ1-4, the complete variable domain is DTGVSQNPRHKITKRGQNVTFRCDPISEHNRLYWYRQTLGQGPEFLTYFQNEAQLEKSRLLSDRFSAERPKGSFSTLEIQRTEQGDSAMYLCASSSLRGWGEKLFFGSGTQLSVL.

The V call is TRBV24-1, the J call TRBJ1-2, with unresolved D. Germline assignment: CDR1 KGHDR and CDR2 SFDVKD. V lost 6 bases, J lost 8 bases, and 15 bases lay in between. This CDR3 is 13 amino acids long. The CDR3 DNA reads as TGTGCCACCAGTATAATAGGGAGTCGGGGCTACACCTTC. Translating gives CATSIIGSRGYTF.

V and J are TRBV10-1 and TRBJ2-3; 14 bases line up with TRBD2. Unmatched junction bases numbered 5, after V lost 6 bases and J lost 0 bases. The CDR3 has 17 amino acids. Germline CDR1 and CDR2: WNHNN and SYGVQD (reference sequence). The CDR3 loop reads CASRNGTSGGSTDTQYF. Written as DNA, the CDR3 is TGCGCCAGCAGGAATGGGACTAGCGGGGGTAGCACAGATACGCAGTATTTT.

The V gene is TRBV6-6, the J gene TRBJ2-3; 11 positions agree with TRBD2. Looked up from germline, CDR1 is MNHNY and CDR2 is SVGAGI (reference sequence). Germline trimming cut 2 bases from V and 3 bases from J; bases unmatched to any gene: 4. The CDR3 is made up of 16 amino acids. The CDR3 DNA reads TGTGCCAGCAGTTACCCGACTAGCGGGAATACAGATACGCAGTATTTT. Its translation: CASSYPTSGNTDTQYF.

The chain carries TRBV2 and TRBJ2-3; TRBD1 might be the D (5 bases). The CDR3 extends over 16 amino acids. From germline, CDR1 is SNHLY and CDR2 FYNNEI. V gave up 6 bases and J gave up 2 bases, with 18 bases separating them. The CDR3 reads CASSAVDSRTTDTQYF. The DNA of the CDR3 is TGTGCCAGCAGCGCCGTCGACAGCCGGACCACAGATACGCAGTATTTT.

The CDR3 region is CASSLGTGTSGRYEQYF. The DNA for the CDR3 is TGTGCCAGCAGCTTGGGGACGGGGACTAGCGGGAGGTACGAGCAGTACTTC. The genes are TRBV7-8 and TRBJ2-7; 15 nucleotides match TRBD2. The CDR3 is 17 residues long. CDR1 and CDR2 from the germline V gene are SGHVS and FQNEAQ. With V trimmed by 3 bases and J by 4 bases, 7 bases remained unmatched.

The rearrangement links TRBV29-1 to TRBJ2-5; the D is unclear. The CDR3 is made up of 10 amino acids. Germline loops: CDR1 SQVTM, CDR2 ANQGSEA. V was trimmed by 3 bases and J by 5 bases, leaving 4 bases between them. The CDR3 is CSVDTETQYF. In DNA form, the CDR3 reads TGCAGCGTTGATACTGAGACCCAGTACTTC.

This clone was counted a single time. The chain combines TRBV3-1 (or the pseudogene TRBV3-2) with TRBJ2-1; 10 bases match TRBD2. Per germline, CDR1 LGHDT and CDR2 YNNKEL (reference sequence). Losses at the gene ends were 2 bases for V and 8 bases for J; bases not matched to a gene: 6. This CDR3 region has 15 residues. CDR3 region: CASSQSSSGRDEQFF. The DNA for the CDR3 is TGTGCCAGCAGCCAAAGTTCCAGCGGGAGGGATGAGCAGTTCTTC.

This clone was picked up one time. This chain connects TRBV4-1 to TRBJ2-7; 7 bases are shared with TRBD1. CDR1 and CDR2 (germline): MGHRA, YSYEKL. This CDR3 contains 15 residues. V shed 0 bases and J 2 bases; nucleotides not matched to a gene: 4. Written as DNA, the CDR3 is TGCGCCAGCAGCCAAGATCCAGGGGGTCCCTACGAGCAGTACTTC. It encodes CASSQDPGGPYEQYF.

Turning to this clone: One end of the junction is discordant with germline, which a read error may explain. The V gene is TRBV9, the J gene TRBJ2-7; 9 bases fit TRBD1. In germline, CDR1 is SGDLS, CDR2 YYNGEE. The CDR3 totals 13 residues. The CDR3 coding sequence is TGTGCCAGCAGCGACGGACAGGGGCCTTACGTGGACTTC. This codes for CASSDGQGPYVDF.

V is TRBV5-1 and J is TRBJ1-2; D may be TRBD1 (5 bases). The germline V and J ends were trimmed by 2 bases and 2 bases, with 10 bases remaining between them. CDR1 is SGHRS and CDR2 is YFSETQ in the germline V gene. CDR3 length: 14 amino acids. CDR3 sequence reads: CASSFRERNYGYTF. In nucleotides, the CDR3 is TGCGCCAGCAGCTTCAGGGAAAGAAACTATGGCTACACCTTC.

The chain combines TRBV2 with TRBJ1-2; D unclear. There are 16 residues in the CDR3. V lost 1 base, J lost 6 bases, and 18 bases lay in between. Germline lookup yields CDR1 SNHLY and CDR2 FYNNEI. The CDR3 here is CASSEGATMTRDGYTF. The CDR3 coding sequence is TGTGCCAGCAGTGAAGGGGCGACAATGACGAGGGATGGCTACACCTTC.

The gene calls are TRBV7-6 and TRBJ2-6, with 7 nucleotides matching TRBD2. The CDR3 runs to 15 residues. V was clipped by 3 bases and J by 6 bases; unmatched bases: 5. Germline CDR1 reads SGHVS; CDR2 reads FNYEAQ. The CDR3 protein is CASSLGGGVANVLTF. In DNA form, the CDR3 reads TGTGCCAGCAGCTTGGGGGGAGGGGTGGCCAACGTCCTGACTTTC. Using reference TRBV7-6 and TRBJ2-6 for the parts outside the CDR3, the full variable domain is GAGVSQSPRYKVTKRGQDVALRCDPISGHVSLYWYRQALGQGPEFLTYFNYEAQQDKSGLPNDRFSAERPEGSISTLTIQRTEQRDSAMYRCASSLGGGVANVLTFGAGSRLTVL.

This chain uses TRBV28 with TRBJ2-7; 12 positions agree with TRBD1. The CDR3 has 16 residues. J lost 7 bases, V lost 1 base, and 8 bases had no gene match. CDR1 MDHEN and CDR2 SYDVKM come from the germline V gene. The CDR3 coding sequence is TGTGCCAGCAGTTTATTGTCGGGACAGGGGGCTTTTGAGCAGTACTTC. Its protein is CASSLLSGQGAFEQYF.

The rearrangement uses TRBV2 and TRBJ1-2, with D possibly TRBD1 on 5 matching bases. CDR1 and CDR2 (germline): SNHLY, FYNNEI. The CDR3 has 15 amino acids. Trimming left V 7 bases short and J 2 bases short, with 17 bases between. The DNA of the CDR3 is TGTGCCAGCACCAAGGAAGGTACAGGAAACTATGGCTACACCTTC. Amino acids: CASTKEGTGNYGYTF. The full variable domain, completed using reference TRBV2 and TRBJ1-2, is EPEVTQTPSHQVTQMGQEVILRCVPISNHLYFYWYRQILGQKVEFLVSFYNNEISEKSEIFDDQFSVERPDGSNFTLKIRSTKLEDSAMYFCASTKEGTGNYGYTFGSGTRLTVV.

CDR3 sequence (DNA): TGTGCCAGCAGCGCGGAGGGGAGGTGGAATCAGCCCCAGCATTTT. This codes for CASSAEGRWNQPQHF. The rearrangement links TRBV5-6 to TRBJ1-5, with D maybe TRBD1 (5 bases). V dropped 4 bases and J dropped 4 bases, with 15 bases sitting between them. The germline V gene encodes CDR1 SGHDT and CDR2 YYEEEE. The CDR3 length is 15 residues.

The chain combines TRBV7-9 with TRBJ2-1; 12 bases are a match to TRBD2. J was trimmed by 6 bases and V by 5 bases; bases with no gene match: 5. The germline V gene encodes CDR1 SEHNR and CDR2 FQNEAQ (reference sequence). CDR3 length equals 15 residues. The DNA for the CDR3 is TGTGCCAGCAGCCCCCCGGGACTAGCGGGCAATGAGCAGTTCTTC. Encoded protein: CASSPPGLAGNEQFF. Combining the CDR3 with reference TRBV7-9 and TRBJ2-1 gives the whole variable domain DTGVSQNPRHKITKRGQNVTFRCDPISEHNRLYWYRQTLGQGPEFLTYFQNEAQLEKSRLLSDRFSAERPKGSFSTLEIQRTEQGDSAMYLCASSPPGLAGNEQFFGPGTRLTVL.